Sequencing of this T cell receptor beta chain was carried out in a study of patients and donors after allogeneic stem cell transplantation. Trimming took off 9 bases at V and 0 bases at J, with 17 bases between the two ends. Germline assignment: CDR1 KGHDR and CDR2 SFDVKD. The CDR3 loop spans 16 amino acids. TCRdb reanalysed the RT-PCR reads using MiXCR and keeps one entry per CDR3 protein. The repertoire has roughly 960,000 distinct CDR3 sequences, roughly 18% of them found once; the top ten carry around 6%. V usage is TRBV24-1 and J usage is TRBJ2-1; D unclear. The sample was blood, either unsorted or a sorted T cell fraction (not recorded which). This receptor was obtained from a human donor who was either an allogeneic HSCT recipient or a stem cell or donor lymphocyte infusion donor (not recorded which). It is not recorded whose cells these are; they may come from a transplant donor. The CDR3 reads CATLGSKNNSYNEQFF. For the CDR3, the DNA is TGTGCCACCTTGGGCAGTAAGAACAACTCCTACAATGAGCAGTTCTTC.